The present T cell receptor beta chain was sequenced within a study of beta chain features in type 1 diabetes (dated by TCRdb to the late 2010s). For context, the study as a whole: Mean age, gender distribution, total cell number and subset yield were not different between patients and healthy donors. A total of 100 million to 110 million sorted cells were examined across all samples, and a strong correlation was observed between cell number per subset and RNA yield. Regulatory and stem cell-like memory subsets were isolated from only 8 patients and roughly 8 healthy donors, whereas naive and central memory subsets came from all 28 donors. In the study, recently diagnosed type 1 diabetes patients and matched healthy donors were compared on the TCRB repertoires of their sorted circulating CD4+ T cell subsets.

As encoded in the germline V gene, CDR1 is SQVTM while CDR2 is ANQGSEA. Including the terminal cysteine and phenylalanine, the CDR3 comprises 14 residues. Only the CDR3 portion is preserved as DNA: 42 bases, with reading frame beginning at the first base. Trimming takes 7 bases off V and 0 bases off J; junction bases not matched to a gene: 3. About this clone: Its antigen specificity is not known. The record has no base qualities; no much larger clone is one base away.

The entire isolated RNA was reverse transcribed using the High Capacity cDNA Reverse Transcription Kit, and thus expressed TCRB transcripts were sequenced. Deep immunoSEQ sequencing was performed on naive, central memory and regulatory T cell samples, with an average of roughly 3.5 million total reads per sample. Sorted cells were lysed in RLT buffer, and RNA was extracted using DNase-treated RNeasy Micro or Mini kits according to cell number. To prevent cross-contamination, each cell subset was processed individually, whereas patient and healthy donor samples were processed jointly. Using the immunoSEQ multiplex PCR, TCRB sequences were amplified from cDNA into 87-bp fragments spanning the CDR3 region. Sequencing of the amplicons was performed on the Illumina HiSeq platform. The study's own analysis went as follows. Synthetic template baselines were used to correct PCR bias computationally, reads within Hamming distance 2 were collapsed together, and singletons that could not be merged were discarded. Reads were aligned against IMGT so that V, D and J genes, CDR3 length and insertions or deletions at six rearrangement sites could be assigned. Clonotype counts were normalized to sorted cell number within each subset before computing true diversity and Gini coefficients with the tcR R package. The overlap coefficient, calculated on TCRB nucleotide sequences, was used to quantify repertoire sharing. Out-of-frame TCRB sequences from naive cells were analyzed to stand in for the pre-selection repertoire. Sourced from immuneACCESS, this table was stored by TCRdb with only in-frame sequences that have V and J called. A share of the clones is absent; for the studies checked, an unresolved V gene accounts for under half, and the remainder has no known explanation. V and J calls and clone size are those listed in that table; D and trimming were worked out from the DNA. This sample lists around 360,000 clones; 10% to 15% were detected once. The ten largest make up 0.0095% to 0.013% of the sample.

Overall study outcomes, separate from this receptor: Because cDNA rather than genomic DNA was sequenced, highly expressing activated cells could have been over-represented, although no difference in activation and CD3 levels was found between groups. Naive, central memory and regulatory TCRB repertoires appeared more similar among patients than among healthy donors. At VDJ recombination sites, type 1 diabetes patients had fewer insertions and more deleted nucleotides, which implies abnormalities in thymic rearrangement. A moderate but significant shortening of TCRB CDR3 length was observed in type 1 diabetes patients in all four CD4+ subsets. PCR may preferentially amplify shorter templates, but because patient and control samples were amplified and corrected together, any resulting skew would affect both groups equally. Only small numbers of individuals were included in the HLA sub-analyses, which left unresolved whether HLA type had any influence on TCRB rearrangement.

A single peripheral blood draw of approximately 0.11 L on average was collected from each donor into heparinised tubes. Using a panel that included CD45RO, CCR7, CD25, CD127, CD95 and CD27, naive, central memory, regulatory and stem cell-like memory CD4+ T cells were sorted on a BD FACSAria II. All sorted populations exceeded 98% purity. PBMCs were isolated right away by Lymphoprep density gradient centrifugation and were stained directly, without culture. So that batch effects would be minimized, each experiment stained and sorted samples in pairs, pairing one healthy donor with one patient. The receptor's source is a woman between 18 and 29 years old with type 1 diabetes. The sequencing input was naive CD4+ T cells from blood. This specimen's cell subset or site label, per the study, means: true naive CD4+ T cells. The chain employs TRBV29-1 and TRBJ2-2; the junction holds 9 bases that match TRBD1. The DNA sequence follows: TGCAGCGCCGGGACAGGGACGAACACCGGGGAGCTGTTTTTT. Its protein is CSAGTGTNTGELFF.